These 10 T cell receptor beta chains originate from one sample sequenced in a study of blood T cells in healthy people across ages. The second PCR ran roughly 7 to 12 cycles with a sample-barcoded 5' primer and J-beta primers. TCRdb used MiXCR to reprocess the 5' RACE reads, holding one entry per CDR3 protein. Of more than 700,000 distinct CDR3 sequences listed, about 53% are singletons. Sequenced input: blood. Every receptor here comes from a man aged 80 or over in good health.

This chain joins TRBV24-1 and TRBJ2-1; perhaps D is TRBD1 or TRBD2 (5 bases each). In germline, CDR1 is KGHDR, CDR2 SFDVKD. V lost 5 bases and J lost 6, with 19 bases in between. The CDR3 totals 16 residues. The CDR3 DNA reads TGTGCCACCAGTGCGTCCCGGGACCCGATCCCCAATGAGCAGTTCTTC. This translates into CATSASRDPIPNEQFF.

V and J are TRBV6-5 and TRBJ2-1; unclear D gene. TRBJ2-7 matches the DNA end more closely, so the J call is doubtful. In germline, CDR1 is MNHEY, CDR2 SVGAGI. There are 17 residues in the CDR3. The DNA for the CDR3 is TGTGCCAGCAGTTACTCTGACATCAGGAGCTCCTACAATGAGCAGTACTTC. Amino acid sequence: CASSYSDIRSSYNEQYF.

This chain uses TRBV20-1 with TRBJ1-1; D gene unclear. Per the germline V gene, CDR1 is DFQATT and CDR2 is SNEGSKA (reference sequence). CDR3 length equals 15 residues. Trimming shortened V by 2 bases and J by 2 bases, and 15 bases separated the two germline ends. For the CDR3, the DNA is TGCAGTGCTAGAAGGGAACCCCGAGGAAACACTGAAGCTTTCTTT. Its protein is CSARREPRGNTEAFF.

The CDR3 region has the DNA TGTGCCACCAGTACTTACCGTCTGGGCAATGAGCAGTTCTTC. Its protein is CATSTYRLGNEQFF. The rearrangement links TRBV24-1 to TRBJ2-1; D gene ambiguous. The CDR3 spans 14 residues. V was clipped by 6 bases and J by 6 bases, with 14 bases between them. CDR1 and CDR2 (germline): KGHDR, SFDVKD.

This sequence joins TRBV11-2 and TRBJ2-7; no firm D call. Germline CDR1 SGHAT, CDR2 FQNNGV. Trimming cost V 0 bases and J 0 bases, with 9 bases left between them. This CDR3 has 15 amino acids. CDR3 DNA: TGTGCCAGCAGCTTAGATCTCATCATCTCCTACGAGCAGTACTTC. It codes for CASSLDLIISYEQYF.

This chain connects TRBV20-1 to TRBJ2-2; D might be TRBD2 (6 bases). Germline CDR1 reads DFQATT; CDR2 reads SNEGSKA (reference sequence). Trimming removed 2 bases at V and 6 bases at J, with 16 bases between. The CDR3 is 15 residues long. The chain's CDR3 is CSARHFGREAGELFF. CDR3 coding DNA: TGCAGTGCTAGACACTTCGGCAGGGAGGCCGGGGAGCTGTTTTTT.

This chain uses TRBV2 with TRBJ2-7, with D unclear. CDR3 length: 13 residues. V lost 7 bases and J lost 7, with 17 bases in between. The germline V gene encodes CDR1 SNHLY and CDR2 FYNNEI. For the CDR3, the DNA is TGTGCCAGCAATCTTTTTACCTACAATGAGCAGTACTTC. It is translated as CASNLFTYNEQYF.

The chain uses TRBV20-1 and TRBJ2-1; 10 bases align to TRBD2. From germline, CDR1 is DFQATT and CDR2 SNEGSKA (reference sequence). The CDR3 is 13 residues long. V lost 6 bases and J lost 8; bases outside the gene matches: 7. As DNA, the CDR3 is TGCAGTGCCCACAGCGGGAGGGGCTATGAGCAGTTCTTC. This translates into CSAHSGRGYEQFF.

As DNA, the CDR3 is TGTGCCAGCAGACCCAGCACAATGCCTGGGGCCAACGTCCTGACTTTC. Translated, it gives CASRPSTMPGANVLTF. The chain combines TRBV28 with TRBJ2-6; D not certain. Trimming removed 6 bases from V and 2 bases from J, with 14 bases in between. CDR3 length: 16 amino acids. From germline, CDR1 is MDHEN and CDR2 SYDVKM.

The rearrangement uses TRBV20-1 and TRBJ2-4, with TRBD2 matching over 14 bases. V shed 3 bases and J 9 bases; nucleotides not matched to a gene: 7. The CDR3 spans 15 residues. The germline CDR1 and CDR2 sequences are DFQATT and SNEGSKA (reference sequence). The CDR3 DNA reads TGCAGTGCTAGCGTCGGACTAGCGGGAGGTGGCATTCAGTACTTC. It specifies CSASVGLAGGGIQYF.